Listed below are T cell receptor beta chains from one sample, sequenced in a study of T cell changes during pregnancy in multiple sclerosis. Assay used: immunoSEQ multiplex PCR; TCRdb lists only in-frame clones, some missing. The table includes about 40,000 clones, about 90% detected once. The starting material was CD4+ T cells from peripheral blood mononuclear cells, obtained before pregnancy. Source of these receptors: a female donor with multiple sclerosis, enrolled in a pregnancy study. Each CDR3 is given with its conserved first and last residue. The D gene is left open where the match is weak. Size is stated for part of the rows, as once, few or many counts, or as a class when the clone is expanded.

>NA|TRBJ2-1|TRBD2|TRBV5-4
TGTGCCAGCAGCTTGTCGGCTAGCGGAGACAATGAGCAGTTCTTC
CASSLSASGDNEQFF
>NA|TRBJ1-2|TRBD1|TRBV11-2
TGTGCCAGCAGCTTAGGGGGACAGGGCGAAGGCTACACCTTC
CASSLGGQGEGYTF
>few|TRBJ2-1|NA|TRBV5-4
TGTGCCAGCAGCTCCCCGAGGGGGTCCTACAATGAGCAGTTCTTC
CASSSPRGSYNEQFF
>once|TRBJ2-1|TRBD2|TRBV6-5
TGTGCCAGCCCCGGGCTAGCGGACAATGAGCAGTTCTTC
CASPGLADNEQFF
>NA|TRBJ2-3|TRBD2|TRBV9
TGTGCCAGCAGCGTAGGACTAGCGGGAGGGCTCCCCCAGGACACAGATACGCAGTATTTT
CASSVGLAGGLPQDTDTQYF
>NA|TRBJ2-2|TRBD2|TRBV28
TGTACCAGCAGTGGTAGCGGGAGCGGTGTCGGGGAGCTGTTTTTT
CTSSGSGSGVGELFF
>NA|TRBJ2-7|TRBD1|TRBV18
TGTGCCAGCTCGCGGACAGGGGTATCCTACGAGCAGTACTTC
CASSRTGVSYEQYF
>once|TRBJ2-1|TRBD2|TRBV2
TGTGCCAGCAGTGTCCAGCGGGGCCTCAATGAGCAGTTCTTC
CASSVQRGLNEQFF
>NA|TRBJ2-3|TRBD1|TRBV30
TGTGCCTCGGGACAGCCGACGCAGTATTTT
CASGQPTQYF
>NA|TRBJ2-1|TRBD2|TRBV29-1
TGCAGCGTTGGACTAGCGGGGATTAGCTCCTACAATGAGCAGTTCTTC
CSVGLAGISSYNEQFF
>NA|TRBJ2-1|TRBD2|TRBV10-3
TGTGCCATCAGTCCGACTAGCGGGAGCAATGAGCAGTTCTTC
CAISPTSGSNEQFF
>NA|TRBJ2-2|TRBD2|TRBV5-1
TGCGCCAGCAGCGTGGACCCAGCGGGAGTAGGGACCGGGGAGCTGTTTTTT
CASSVDPAGVGTGELFF
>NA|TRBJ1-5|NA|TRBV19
TGTGCCAGTATCGGAGGGAGTAGAGGCAATCAGCCCCAGCATTTT
CASIGGSRGNQPQHF
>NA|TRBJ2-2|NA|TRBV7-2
TGTGCCAGCAGCTTCAGGGTCGCGGGACCCGGGGAGCTGTTTTTT
CASSFRVAGPGELFF
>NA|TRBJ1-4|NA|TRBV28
TGTGCCAGCTTTTCAAATGAAAAACTGTTTTTT
CASFSNEKLFF
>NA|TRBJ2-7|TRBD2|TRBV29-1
TGCAGCGTTGAAGATCAAGATAGCGGGGGGACCTACGAGCAGTACTTC
CSVEDQDSGGTYEQYF